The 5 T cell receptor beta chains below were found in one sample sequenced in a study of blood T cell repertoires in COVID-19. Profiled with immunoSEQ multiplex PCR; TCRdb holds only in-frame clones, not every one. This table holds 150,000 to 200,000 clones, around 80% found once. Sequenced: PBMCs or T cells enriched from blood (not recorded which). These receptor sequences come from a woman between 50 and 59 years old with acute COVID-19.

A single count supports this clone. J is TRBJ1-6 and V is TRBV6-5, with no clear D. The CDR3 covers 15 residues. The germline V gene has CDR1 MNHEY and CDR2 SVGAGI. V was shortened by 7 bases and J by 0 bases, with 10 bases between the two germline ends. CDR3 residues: CASKGESSYNSPLHF. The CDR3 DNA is TGTGCCAGCAAGGGAGAGAGCTCCTATAATTCACCCCTCCACTTT.

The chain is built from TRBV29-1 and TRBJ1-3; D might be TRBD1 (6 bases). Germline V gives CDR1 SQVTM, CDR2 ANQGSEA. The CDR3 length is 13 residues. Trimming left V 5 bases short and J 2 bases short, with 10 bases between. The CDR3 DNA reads TGCAGCGTTATACAGGGAGCTGGAAACACCATATATTTT. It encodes CSVIQGAGNTIYF.

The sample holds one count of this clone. This CDR3 reads CASSLVLGARRSGNTIYF. CDR3 coding DNA: TGTGCCAGCAGCTTGGTATTGGGGGCTAGGCGCTCTGGAAACACCATATATTTT. The genes are TRBV5-5 and TRBJ1-3; tentative D call: TRBD1 (6 bases). Trimming stripped 0 bases from V and 0 bases from J, with 16 bases between. Germline V gives CDR1 SGHKS, CDR2 YYEKEE (reference sequence). The CDR3 extends over 18 amino acids. Complete variable domain (other parts from reference TRBV5-5 and TRBJ1-3): DAGVTQSPTHLIKTRGQQVTLRCSPISGHKSVSWYQQVLGQGPQFIFQYYEKEERGRGNFPDRFSARQFPNYSSELNVNALLLGDSALYLCASSLVLGARRSGNTIYFGEGSWLTVV.

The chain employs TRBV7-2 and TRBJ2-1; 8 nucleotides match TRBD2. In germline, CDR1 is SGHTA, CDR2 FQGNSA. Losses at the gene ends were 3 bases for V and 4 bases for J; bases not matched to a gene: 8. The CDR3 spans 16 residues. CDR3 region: CASSLVSAGGYNEQFF. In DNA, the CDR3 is TGTGCCAGCAGCTTGGTTTCGGCGGGGGGATACAATGAGCAGTTCTTC.

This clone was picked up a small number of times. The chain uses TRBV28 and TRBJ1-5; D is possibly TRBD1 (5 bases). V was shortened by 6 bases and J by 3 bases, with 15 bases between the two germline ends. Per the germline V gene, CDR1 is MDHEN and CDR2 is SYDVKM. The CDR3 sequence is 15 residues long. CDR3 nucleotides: TGTGCCAGCAGAACGGGGGTTCGGGACAATCAGCCCCAGCATTTT. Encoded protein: CASRTGVRDNQPQHF.